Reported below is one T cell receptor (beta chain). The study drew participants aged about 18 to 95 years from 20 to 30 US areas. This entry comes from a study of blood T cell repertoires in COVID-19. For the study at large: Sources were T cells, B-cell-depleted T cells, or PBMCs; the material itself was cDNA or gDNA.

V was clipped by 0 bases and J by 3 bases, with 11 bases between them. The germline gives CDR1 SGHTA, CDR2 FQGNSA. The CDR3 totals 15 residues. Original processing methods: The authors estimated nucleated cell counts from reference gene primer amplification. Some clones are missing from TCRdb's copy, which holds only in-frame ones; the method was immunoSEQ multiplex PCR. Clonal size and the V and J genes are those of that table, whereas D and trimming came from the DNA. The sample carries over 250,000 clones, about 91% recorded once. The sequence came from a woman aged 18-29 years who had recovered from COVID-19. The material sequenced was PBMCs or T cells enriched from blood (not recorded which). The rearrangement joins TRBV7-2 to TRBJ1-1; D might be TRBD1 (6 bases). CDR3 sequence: CASSLALGGHTEAFF. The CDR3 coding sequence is TGTGCCAGCAGCTTAGCGTTGGGGGGGCACACTGAAGCTTTCTTT.